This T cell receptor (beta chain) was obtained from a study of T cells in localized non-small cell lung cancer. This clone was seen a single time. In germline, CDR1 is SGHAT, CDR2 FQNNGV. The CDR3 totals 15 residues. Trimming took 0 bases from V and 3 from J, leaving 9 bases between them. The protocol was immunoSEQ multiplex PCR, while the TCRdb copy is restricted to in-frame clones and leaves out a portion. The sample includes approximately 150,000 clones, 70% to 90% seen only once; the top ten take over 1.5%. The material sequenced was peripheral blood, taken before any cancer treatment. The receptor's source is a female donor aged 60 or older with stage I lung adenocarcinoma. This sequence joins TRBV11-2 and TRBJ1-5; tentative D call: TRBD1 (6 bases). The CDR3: CASSLDGQTNQPQHF. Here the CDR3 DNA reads TGTGCCAGCAGCTTAGACGGACAGACCAATCAGCCCCAGCATTTT.